The T cell receptor beta chain under discussion was sequenced for a study of glioma-infiltrating T cells after dendritic cell vaccination. CDR3 size: 15 residues. Trimming took 4 bases from V and 0 from J, leaving 12 bases between them. Libraries were prepared by immunoSEQ multiplex PCR; TCRdb keeps only in-frame clonotypes and omits some of them. The data contain 20,000 to 25,000 clones, 79% of them singletons. The source material was blood, sampled before dendritic cell vaccination. This receptor was taken from a human donor with glioblastoma. V and J are TRBV23-1 and TRBJ1-1, with a possible D match to TRBD1 (6 bases). TRBV23-1 is flagged as an ORF with uncertain function. The CDR3: CASSLTGPMNTEAFF. CDR3 coding DNA: TGCGCCAGCAGTCTAACAGGGCCCATGAACACTGAAGCTTTCTTT.